These 19 T cell receptor beta chains share one sample of origin, sequenced in a study of Graves' ophthalmopathy and Graves' hyperthyroidism. From RNA, the CDR3 regions of TCR beta chains were amplified and sequenced. First-round RT-PCR employed HTBI primers, with a second-round multiplex PCR after it. TCRdb fed the multiplex PCR reads into MiXCR, producing one record per CDR3 protein. The sample has 450,000 to 600,000 distinct CDR3 sequences, just under 40% seen once. What was sequenced was peripheral blood or thyroid tissue (not recorded which). These receptors originate from an adult man with Graves' hyperthyroidism.

In this sample, this clonotype turned up many times. The chain links TRBV20-1 to TRBJ1-5; TRBD1 might be the D (5 bases). V lost 1 base, J lost 3 bases, and 13 bases lay in between. The CDR3 contains 15 residues. Germline CDR1 is DFQATT and CDR2 is SNEGSKA (reference sequence). The CDR3 loop is CSARAQGLNNQPQHF. As DNA, the CDR3 is TGCAGTGCTAGAGCGCAGGGCTTAAACAATCAGCCCCAGCATTTT.

This clonotype was counted ten times or more. The V gene is TRBV19, the J gene TRBJ1-1; D gene unclear. Trimming took 5 bases from V and 0 from J, leaving 7 bases between them. Germline CDR1 and CDR2: LNHDA and SQIVND (reference sequence). This CDR3 has 13 residues. For the CDR3, the DNA is TGTGCCAGTAGTCAGGCCATGAACACTGAAGCTTTCTTT. As protein: CASSQAMNTEAFF.

In its sample, this clonotype was seen many times. This rearrangement joins TRBV27 to TRBJ1-1; D is unclear. This CDR3 has 14 residues. V lost 6 bases and J 1 base, leaving 12 bases between the germline ends. Germline loops: CDR1 MNHEY, CDR2 SMNVEV (reference sequence). CDR3 region: CASRPNKPNTEAFF. Here the CDR3 DNA reads TGTGCCAGCAGGCCTAACAAGCCGAACACTGAAGCTTTCTTT.

The genes are TRBV25-1 and TRBJ2-2; D is perhaps TRBD1 (6 bases). The CDR3 has 16 residues. V was cut by 6 bases and J by 0 bases, with 14 bases left in between. Germline V gives CDR1 MGHDK, CDR2 SYGVNS. CDR3 bases: TGTGCCAGCAGGTCCGGGACAAACTCGAACACCGGGGAGCTGTTTTTT. Translation: CASRSGTNSNTGELFF.

J is TRBJ1-2 and V is TRBV12-3 or TRBV12-4; D gene unclear. V lost 2 bases to trimming and J lost 4 bases, with 11 bases between them. The CDR3 loop spans 14 amino acids. The CDR3 bases are TGTGCCAGCAGTTTATCGTCCCGGGTCTATGGCTACACCTTC. Translated, it gives CASSLSSRVYGYTF.

The sample holds a few counts of this clonotype. DNA for the CDR3: TGTGCCAGCAATATGGTGGGCAGGGGGCCCAGCTGGGGTAATTCACCCCTCCACTTT. Protein product: CASNMVGRGPSWGNSPLHF. This chain uses TRBV11-2 with TRBJ1-6; 8 bases line up with TRBD1. The V segment lost 7 bases and the J segment 6 bases; nucleotides outside the gene matches: 20. This CDR3 is 19 amino acids long. The germline V gene has CDR1 SGHAT and CDR2 FQNNGV.

The genes are TRBV19 and TRBJ1-4, with a tentative D call TRBD1 (6 bases). CDR1 and CDR2 (germline): LNHDA, SQIVND (reference sequence). CDR3 length: 14 amino acids. V was clipped by 4 bases and J by 0 bases, with 6 bases between them. The CDR3 loop reads CASSRGPTNEKLFF. In DNA form, the CDR3 reads TGTGCCAGTAGTAGGGGGCCAACTAATGAAAAACTGTTTTTT.

The V gene is TRBV29-1, the J gene TRBJ2-7; unclear D gene. The germline V gene encodes CDR1 SQVTM and CDR2 ANQGSEA. Deletions cut 7 bases from V and 2 bases from J, with 15 bases between. The CDR3 has 13 amino acids. The CDR3 nucleotides are TGCAGCGCCTTGGCGGACGATACCTACGAGCAGTACTTC. Protein sequence: CSALADDTYEQYF.

On this clonotype itself: A much bigger clone sits one base away, suggesting this may be a read error. The chain links TRBV12-3 or TRBV12-4 to TRBJ1-5; TRBD1 is a possible D gene (5 bases). The CDR3 is 13 residues long. V was pared by 6 bases and J by 5 bases, with 11 bases between. CDR3 nucleotides: TGTGCCAGCAGGTCAGGGATTGATCAGCCCCAGCATTTT. As protein: CASRSGIDQPQHF.

This clonotype was detected a few times. The chain combines TRBV5-1 with TRBJ2-7; possibly TRBD2 for D (5 bases). V was trimmed by 0 bases and J by 1 base, leaving 17 bases between them. This CDR3 is built from 17 residues. Germline CDR1 and CDR2: SGHRS and YFSETQ. CDR3 region: CASSLGRRDGVSYEQYF. In DNA form, the CDR3 reads TGCGCCAGCAGCTTGGGACGCCGAGACGGGGTTTCCTACGAGCAGTACTTC.

The rearrangement joins TRBV5-6 to TRBJ2-3, with D perhaps TRBD1 or TRBD2 (5 bases each). The CDR3 loop spans 17 amino acids. The V gene's germline CDR1 is SGHDT and CDR2 YYEEEE. The ends were cut back, 4 bases at V and 2 bases at J, with 20 bases in the middle. CDR3 bases: TGTGCCAGCAGCACGCTGTTTGTAGGAGGACACACAGATACGCAGTATTTT. This codes for CASSTLFVGGHTDTQYF. Complete variable domain (other parts from reference TRBV5-6 and TRBJ2-3): DAGVTQSPTHLIKTRGQQVTLRCSPKSGHDTVSWYQQALGQGPQFIFQYYEEEERQRGNFPDRFSGHQFPNYSSELNVNALLLGDSALYLCASSTLFVGGHTDTQYFGPGTRLTVL.

On this clonotype: Compared with germline, one end of the junction differs, possibly owing to a read error. CDR3 loop: CATGEGAKAFF. In DNA, the CDR3 is TGTGCCACCGGTGAGGGGGCTAAAGCTTTCTTT. The chain has TRBV24-1 and TRBJ1-1; 7 nucleotides agree with TRBD1. The CDR3 is 11 amino acids. The germline CDR1 and CDR2 sequences are KGHDR and SFDVKD.

This clonotype was observed a handful of times. At one end, the junction sequence differs from germline, possibly due to a read error. The chain is built from TRBV10-3 and TRBJ1-2, with no clear D. The CDR3 is made up of 17 amino acids. Germline CDR1 reads ENHRY; CDR2 reads SYGVKD. The DNA of the CDR3 is TGTGCCAGCAGTGGTTATGCGGACGGTGGAAACCTCTATGGCTACACCTTC. Its translation: CASSGYADGGNLYGYTF.

Comment on this clonotype: Here the CDR3 omits its conserved ending phenylalanine or tryptophan, so a read error is the likely source. V and J are TRBV20-1 and TRBJ2-5, with D perhaps TRBD2 (7 bases). This CDR3 is 13 amino acids long. Germline V gene lookup returns CDR1 DFQATT and CDR2 SNEGSKA (reference sequence). CDR3 amino acids: CGGGGPEKETQYL. For the CDR3, the DNA is TGCGGGGGGGGGGGGCCCGAGAAAGAGACCCAGTACCTC.

This clonotype was seen a handful of times. The chain recombines TRBV4-1 with TRBJ2-7; 7 nucleotides match TRBD1. The germline V gene encodes CDR1 MGHRA and CDR2 YSYEKL. V was clipped by 0 bases and J by 6 bases; unmatched bases: 8. The CDR3 is 15 residues long. The CDR3 DNA reads TGCGCCAGCAGCCAAGATTCCCCCTACAGGGGCGAGCAGTACTTC. This sequence encodes CASSQDSPYRGEQYF.

In its sample, this clonotype was seen many times. The chain links TRBV10-3 to TRBJ1-6; 10 nucleotides match TRBD1. With V trimmed by 4 bases and J by 10 bases, 4 bases remained unmatched. CDR1 and CDR2 (germline): ENHRY, SYGVKD. The CDR3 runs to 14 residues. CDR3 in amino acids: CAISGDRGGSPLHF. CDR3 DNA: TGTGCCATCAGTGGGGACAGGGGAGGCTCACCCCTCCACTTT.

Worth noting for this clonotype: A clone one base away is much larger, so this may be a read error. The chain uses TRBV5-4 and TRBJ2-2; perhaps TRBD1 as D (6 bases). CDR1 and CDR2 (germline): SGHNT, YYREEE (reference sequence). The CDR3 is 15 amino acids. CDR3 amino acids: CGSSLSRGNTGELFF. In nucleotides, the CDR3 is TGTGGCAGCAGCTTGAGCAGGGGTAACACCGGGGAGCTGTTTTTT.

There are many counts of this clonotype. The chain recombines TRBV7-6 with TRBJ2-2; TRBD2 matches 12 bases. The CDR3 covers 15 residues. With V trimmed by 6 bases and J by 4 bases, 3 bases remained unmatched. The germline V gene has CDR1 SGHVS and CDR2 FNYEAQ. The CDR3 coding sequence is TGTGCCAGCAGTCCACTAGCGGGAGGCACCGGGGAGCTGTTTTTT. This codes for CASSPLAGGTGELFF.

Comments on this clonotype: One end of the junction fails to match germline, which may point to a read error. The chain has TRBV11-2 and TRBJ2-7; D remains unclear. The CDR3 runs 12 residues. Germline CDR1 SGHAT, CDR2 FQNNGV. CDR3 nucleotide sequence: TGTGCCAGCAGCATAGAACGGGACGAGCAGTACTTC. Translated, it gives CASSIERDEQYF.